One and the same sample provided the 13 T cell receptor beta chains below, sequenced in a study of OX40 agonist ivuxolimab in advanced cancers. Assay used: immunoSEQ multiplex PCR; TCRdb lists only in-frame clones, some missing. The top ten clones hold around 9.5% of a sample with 55,000 to 80,000 clones, 80% to 90% of them seen once. Here the sequenced sample was CD4+ or CD8+ T cells sorted from blood, taken in a trial of the OX40 agonist ivuxolimab. Receptor source: an adult with an advanced solid tumor such as melanoma, head and neck, liver or kidney cancer.

J is TRBJ2-3 and V is TRBV11-1; D not certain. CDR3 length: 15 amino acids. Trimming removed 5 bases at V and 5 bases at J, with 17 bases between. From germline, CDR1 is SGHAT and CDR2 FQDESV (reference sequence). The CDR3 here is CASSASSLSQDTQYF. The CDR3 DNA follows: TGTGCCAGCAGCGCCTCGAGTTTATCGCAAGATACGCAGTATTTT.

The chain combines TRBV28 with TRBJ2-5; no reliable D call. TRBJ2-7 matches the DNA end more closely, so the J call is doubtful. Germline CDR1 reads MDHEN; CDR2 reads SYDVKM. The CDR3 sequence is 12 residues long. DNA of the CDR3: TGTGCCAGCAGTCCCCCGTACGACGAGCAGTACTTC. This sequence encodes CASSPPYDEQYF.

V and J are TRBV4-3 and TRBJ1-2; D ambiguous. The germline V gene encodes CDR1 LGHNA and CDR2 YSLEER. V was pared by 0 bases and J by 8 bases, with 19 bases between. This CDR3 has 16 amino acids. CDR3 in amino acids: CASSQDLAPVGKGYTF. Here the CDR3 DNA reads TGCGCCAGCAGCCAAGATTTAGCCCCGGTTGGGAAGGGCTACACCTTC.

The V and J genes are TRBV11-3 and TRBJ1-1, with unresolved D. Trimming pared 1 base from V and 1 base from J, leaving 13 bases between. The CDR3 is 16 residues long. CDR1 and CDR2 (germline): SGHNT, YENEEA. The CDR3 loop is CASSLVQWGGNTEAFF. The DNA of the CDR3 is TGTGCCAGCAGCTTAGTGCAGTGGGGAGGGAACACTGAAGCTTTCTTT. Drawing the rest from reference TRBV11-3 and TRBJ1-1, the complete variable domain is EAGVVQSPRYKIIEKKQPVAFWCNPISGHNTLYWYLQNLGQGPELLIRYENEEAVDDSQLPKDRFSAERLKGVDSTLKIQPAELGDSAVYLCASSLVQWGGNTEAFFGQGTRLTVV.

The rearrangement uses TRBV7-9 and TRBJ2-4; unclear D gene. V shed 1 base and J shed 1 base, with 8 bases lying between them. Looked up from germline, CDR1 is SEHNR and CDR2 is FQNEAQ (reference sequence). The CDR3 length is 15 residues. The CDR3 bases are TGTGCCAGCAGCTTAGGATCTCTGGCCAAAAACATTCAGTACTTC. It encodes CASSLGSLAKNIQYF. The full variable domain, rest sourced from reference TRBV7-9 and TRBJ2-4, is DTGVSQNPRHKITKRGQNVTFRCDPISEHNRLYWYRQTLGQGPEFLTYFQNEAQLEKSRLLSDRFSAERPKGSFSTLEIQRTEQGDSAMYLCASSLGSLAKNIQYFGAGTRLSVL.

The rearrangement links TRBV23-1 to TRBJ1-6; D gene uncertain. TRBV23-1 is classed as an ORF, of uncertain function. The germline V and J ends were trimmed by 4 bases and 8 bases, with 9 bases remaining between them. The CDR3 runs to 13 residues. CDR3 sequence (DNA): TGCGCCAGCAGTCTAGTGGAGGATTCACCCCTCCACTTT. Protein product: CASSLVEDSPLHF.

V and J are TRBV5-1 and TRBJ2-1; 10 nucleotides agree with TRBD2. This CDR3 has 14 residues. Germline V CDR1 and CDR2: SGHRS, YFSETQ. V dropped 4 bases and J dropped 9; count of bases not matched to a gene: 7. The CDR3 loop reads CASSGLAGVSEQFF. DNA of the CDR3: TGCGCCAGCAGCGGTCTAGCGGGAGTCAGTGAGCAGTTCTTC.

The rearrangement links TRBV28 to TRBJ1-6, with TRBD1 matching 10 bases. Germline CDR1 is MDHEN and CDR2 is SYDVKM. The CDR3 runs 13 residues. Losses at the gene ends were 11 bases for V and 10 bases for J; bases not matched to a gene: 8. CDR3 amino acids: CAERRDRGSPLHF. Here the CDR3 DNA reads TGTGCCGAGCGCCGGGACAGGGGATCACCCCTCCACTTT.

The chain carries TRBV9 and TRBJ1-2; no firm D call. Trimming shortened V by 7 bases and J by 4 bases, and 17 bases separated the two germline ends. The length of the CDR3 is 14 residues. CDR1 is SGDLS, CDR2 YYNGEE, per germline. The CDR3 loop is CASGPSGRTYGYTF. The CDR3 DNA sequence: TGTGCCAGCGGCCCGAGCGGTAGGACCTATGGCTACACCTTC.

The sample holds a few counts of this clone. The chain couples TRBV7-2 to TRBJ2-5; TRBD2 matches 8 bases. Looked up from germline, CDR1 is SGHTA and CDR2 is FQGNSA. This CDR3 is built from 17 residues. J gave up 1 base and V 1 base, and 8 bases lay outside the gene matches. This CDR3 reads CASSLGVSSGSQETQYF. The CDR3 nucleotides are TGTGCCAGCAGCTTAGGTGTGTCTAGCGGGTCCCAAGAGACCCAGTACTTC.

The sample holds a few counts of this clone. The V call is TRBV30, the J call TRBJ1-1; 7 bases are shared with TRBD1. V trimming: 1 base; J trimming: 3 bases; junction bases outside the gene matches: 2. The CDR3 spans 13 residues. The germline gives CDR1 GTSNPN, CDR2 SVGIG (reference sequence). The DNA of the CDR3 is TGTGCCTGGAGTGCCACAGGGGACACTGAAGCTTTCTTT. It yields the protein CAWSATGDTEAFF.

The chain recombines TRBV5-1 with TRBJ2-5, with 9 bases aligning to TRBD1. CDR3 length: 15 amino acids. The germline gives CDR1 SGHRS, CDR2 YFSETQ. J gave up 2 bases and V 4 bases, and 6 bases lay outside the gene matches. The CDR3 protein is CASSPVGQGQETQYF. The CDR3 coding sequence is TGCGCCAGCAGCCCCGTCGGACAGGGGCAAGAGACCCAGTACTTC.

This chain joins TRBV7-6 and TRBJ2-2; TRBD1 might be the D (6 bases). Trimming left V 1 base short and J 5 bases short, with 11 bases between. Germline CDR1 and CDR2: SGHVS and FNYEAQ. There are 15 residues in the CDR3. Here the CDR3 DNA reads TGTGCCAGCAGCTTAGAGGCAGGGGTAACCGGGGAGCTGTTTTTT. The encoded protein is CASSLEAGVTGELFF.